Listed below are T cell receptor beta chains from one sample, sequenced in a study of preoperative IRX-2 immunotherapy in early breast cancer. Here immunoSEQ multiplex PCR was the method, and the copy in TCRdb shows in-frame clones only, minus some. Here the sample spans about 98,000 clones, 70% to 90% being singletons. This specimen consisted of tumor tissue, obtained after IRX-2 immunotherapy. These receptor sequences come from a human donor with breast cancer. Each CDR3 is given with its conserved first and last residue. The D gene is left open where the match is weak. Clone size is not always given. Where it is, it says once, few, many or a class for expanded clones.

V	J	size	D	DNA	CDR3
TRBV11-3	TRBJ2-7	.	.	TGTGCCAGCAGCCTCACGACGGCAAGCTCCTACGAGCAGTACTTC	CASSLTTASSYEQYF
TRBV28	TRBJ1-4	.	.	TGTGCCAGCAGTTTGCCCACTAGGGCAGGTGAAAAACTGTTTTTT	CASSLPTRAGEKLFF
TRBV19	TRBJ1-4	.	.	TGTGCCAGTAGTATCCAGGACTCTAATGAAAAACTGTTTTTT	CASSIQDSNEKLFF
TRBV11-3	TRBJ1-1	.	.	TGTGCCAGCAGTCTTGTGGGGCTTGAACGGTGGAACACTGAAGCTTTCTTT	CASSLVGLERWNTEAFF
TRBV6-8	TRBJ1-5	.	.	TGTGCCAGCAGACCGGGCCAAGCCAATCAGCCCCAGCATTTT	CASRPGQANQPQHF
TRBV28	TRBJ2-5	.	.	TGTGCCAGCAGTTTACGGGGGAGCCTAGGCGAGACCCAGTACTTC	CASSLRGSLGETQYF
TRBV6-8	TRBJ2-4	.	.	TGTGCCAGCAGTTACTCGAGCGGGACACCCAAAAACATTCAGTACTTC	CASSYSSGTPKNIQYF
TRBV19	TRBJ1-4	once	.	TGTGCCAGCTCCAGTGAGGGGGCAACTAATGAAAAACTGTTTTTT	CASSSEGATNEKLFF
TRBV30	TRBJ2-7	.	TRBD1	TGTGCCTGGAGCCCCAAGGCCAGGGGGAAAGGCGAGCAGTACTTC	CAWSPKARGKGEQYF
TRBV14	TRBJ2-3	.	.	TGTGCCAGCAGCCAAGTGATGGCGGCTACTAGCACAGATACGCAGTATTTT	CASSQVMAATSTDTQYF
TRBV5-1	TRBJ2-2	.	.	TGCGCCAGCAGCTTGGCCTCGACCACGACCGGGGAGCTGTTTTTT	CASSLASTTTGELFF
TRBV22-1	TRBJ2-7	once	.	TGTGCCAGCAGCTCCACCGGGACTAGCAGGGTCGAGCAGTACTTC	CASSSTGTSRVEQYF
TRBV5-1	TRBJ2-2	.	TRBD1	TGCGCCAGCAGCTTGGCCTTAGCGACAGGGGGCACCGGGGAGCTGTTTTTT	CASSLALATGGTGELFF
TRBV10-3	TRBJ1-5	.	.	TGTGCCATCAGTGACCGACAGGCTCAGCCCCAGCATTTT	CAISDRQAQPQHF
TRBV18	TRBJ2-1	.	.	TGTGCCAGCTCACCTTCGCAGGGTTCAGGCAATGAGCAGTTCTTC	CASSPSQGSGNEQFF
TRBV30	TRBJ1-2	.	.	TGTGCCTGGAGTGTAAGGGATGGAGATGGCTACACCTTC	CAWSVRDGDGYTF
TRBV6-7	TRBJ1-4	.	.	TGTGCCAGCCCCGTCCCTCTCCGGACTAATGAAAAACTGTTTTTT	CASPVPLRTNEKLFF
TRBV6-8	TRBJ2-5	.	.	TGTGCCAGATCGTTAGGGGGGGAGACCCAGTACTTC	CARSLGGETQYF
TRBV11-3	TRBJ2-1	.	.	TGTGCCAGCAGCGCCCTGACGGGGTTCAATGAGCAGTTCTTC	CASSALTGFNEQFF
TRBV5-1	TRBJ2-2	.	TRBD1	TGCGCCAGCAGCGAACCGGGACAGGGGGGTACCGGGGAGCTGTTTTTT	CASSEPGQGGTGELFF
TRBV6-8	TRBJ2-7	once	.	TGTGCCAGCAGTCGGCAAACGGGACAACACACCTACGAGCAGTACTTC	CASSRQTGQHTYEQYF
TRBV6-8	TRBJ1-3	.	.	TGTGCCAGCAGTTACAGTTCAGGGGAGAGCTCTGGAAACACCATATATTTT	CASSYSSGESSGNTIYF
TRBV7-6	TRBJ1-1	.	.	TGTGCCAGCAGCCAAGGAGACATGAACACTGAAGCTTTCTTT	CASSQGDMNTEAFF
TRBV11-3	TRBJ1-5	.	.	TGTGCCAGCAGCCTGAGGGGTAATAGCAATCAGCCCCAGCATTTT	CASSLRGNSNQPQHF
TRBV14	TRBJ1-1	once	TRBD1	TGTGCCAGCAGCCAAAGACCGGGACAGGGAGGACGCACTGAAGCTTTCTTT	CASSQRPGQGGRTEAFF
TRBV6-8	TRBJ1-5	.	.	TGTGCCAGCAGTGCGATTGGGAGCAATCAGCCCCAGCATTTT	CASSAIGSNQPQHF
TRBV9	TRBJ1-6	.	.	TGTGCCAGCAATAGGGACGCGAGTTCACCCCTCCACTTT	CASNRDASSPLHF
TRBV7-8	TRBJ1-5	.	.	TGTGCCAGCAGCTCACAGGGAGATCAGCCCCAGCATTTT	CASSSQGDQPQHF
TRBV5-1	TRBJ1-1	.	.	TGCGCCAGCAGCTTGGATGAGGGACGAGCTGAAGCTTTCTTT	CASSLDEGRAEAFF
TRBV11-3	TRBJ1-1	many	.	TGTGCCAGCACCTCGGCGGAGGGAAAAACTGAAGCTTTCTTT	CASTSAEGKTEAFF
TRBV6-8	TRBJ2-2	few	TRBD1	TGTGCCAGCAGTGCCGTGAGGGGGCAAGTCGGGGAGCTGTTTTTT	CASSAVRGQVGELFF
TRBV10-2	TRBJ2-2	.	.	TGCGCCAGCAGTCCGGACAGTGTAGACACCGGGGAGCTGTTTTTT	CASSPDSVDTGELFF
TRBV14	TRBJ1-2	.	TRBD1	TGTGCCAGCAGCCAAGGACAGGGGAGGAACTATGGCTACACCTTC	CASSQGQGRNYGYTF
TRBV11-3	TRBJ2-2	.	.	TGTGCCAGCTCCTCAGGGGCCAACACCGGGGAGCTGTTTTTT	CASSSGANTGELFF
TRBV5-1	TRBJ2-1	.	TRBD2	TGCGCCAGCAGCTTGGTAAGCGGGGGGTACAATGAGCAGTTCTTC	CASSLVSGGYNEQFF
TRBV5-1	TRBJ1-1	.	.	TGCGCCAGCAGCTTGGGTAGTACAGGGCACACTGAAGCTTTCTTT	CASSLGSTGHTEAFF
TRBV15	TRBJ2-1	few	.	TGTGCCACCAATAATCGCGTGGGGAGTCCCACTAATGAGCAGTTCTTC	CATNNRVGSPTNEQFF
TRBV10-2	TRBJ2-1	few	.	TGCGCCAGCTCCCAGGAGTCGCATAGCAATGAGCAGTTCTTC	CASSQESHSNEQFF
TRBV6-8	TRBJ2-6	.	TRBD1	TGTGCCAGCAGTTACAAAGGGGGACAGGGGGCTGGGGCCAACGTCCTGACTTTC	CASSYKGGQGAGANVLTF
TRBV6-8	TRBJ1-1	once	TRBD1	TGTGCCAGCAGTCATGGGACAGGGGCAGAAGCTTTCTTT	CASSHGTGAEAFF
TRBV6-8	TRBJ1-5	.	TRBD1	TGTGCCAGCAGTGGGGACAGTTTGGGAAATCAGCCCCAGCATTTT	CASSGDSLGNQPQHF
TRBV5-1	TRBJ2-7	.	TRBD1	TGCGCCAGCAGCTTGGCCGGGGACAGCTCCTACGAGCAGTACTTC	CASSLAGDSSYEQYF
TRBV19	TRBJ1-5	.	TRBD1	TGTGCCAGTGGACAGGGAGTGGCCGGTGGTCAGCCCCAGCATTTT	CASGQGVAGGQPQHF
TRBV28	TRBJ2-3	.	TRBD1	TGTGCCAGCAGTCTGCTACAGGGGGCCTCGGCTAGCACAGATACGCAGTATTTT	CASSLLQGASASTDTQYF
TRBV5-1	TRBJ2-2	.	.	TGCGCCAGCGATACCGGGGACTGGACCGGGGAGCTGTTTTTT	CASDTGDWTGELFF